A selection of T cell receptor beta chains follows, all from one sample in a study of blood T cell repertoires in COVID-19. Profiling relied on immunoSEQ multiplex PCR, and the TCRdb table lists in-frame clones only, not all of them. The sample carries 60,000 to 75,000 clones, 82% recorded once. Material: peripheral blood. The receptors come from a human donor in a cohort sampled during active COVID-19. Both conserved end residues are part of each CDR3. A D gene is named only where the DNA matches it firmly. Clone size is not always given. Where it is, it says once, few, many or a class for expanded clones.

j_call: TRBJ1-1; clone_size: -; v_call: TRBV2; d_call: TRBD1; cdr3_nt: TGTGCCAGCAGGTGGACGTCGGGACAGCAGAACACTGAAGCTTTCTTT; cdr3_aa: CASRWTSGQQNTEAFF
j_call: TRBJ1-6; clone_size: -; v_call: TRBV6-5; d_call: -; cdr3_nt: TGTGCCAGCGGGACGGGGGGTGGTTCACCCCTCCACTTT; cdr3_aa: CASGTGGGSPLHF
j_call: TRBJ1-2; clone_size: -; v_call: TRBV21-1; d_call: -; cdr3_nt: TGTGCCAGCAGCAAAGAGACCGGAAGCAGGGATAAACCCTATGGCTACACCTTC; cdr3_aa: CASSKETGSRDKPYGYTF
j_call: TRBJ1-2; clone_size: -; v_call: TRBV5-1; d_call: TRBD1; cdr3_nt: TGCGCCAGCAGCTTTTACCCATTGGGACAGGGGGCTGATGGCTACACCTTC; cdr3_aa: CASSFYPLGQGADGYTF
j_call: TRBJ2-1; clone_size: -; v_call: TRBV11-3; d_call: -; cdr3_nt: TGTGCCAGCAGCTCCCCACCGGAGGGGAATGAGCAGTTCTTC; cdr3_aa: CASSSPPEGNEQFF
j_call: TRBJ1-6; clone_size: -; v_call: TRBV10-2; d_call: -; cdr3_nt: TGCGCCAGCAGTACCGGGACAACCAATTCACCCCTCCACTTT; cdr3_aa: CASSTGTTNSPLHF
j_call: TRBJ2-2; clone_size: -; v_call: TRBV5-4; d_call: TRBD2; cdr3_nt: TGTGCCAGCAGCTTGAGGACTAGCGGGAGCGGGGAGCTGTTTTTT; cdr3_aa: CASSLRTSGSGELFF
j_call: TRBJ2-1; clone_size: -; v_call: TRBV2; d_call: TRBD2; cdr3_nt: TGTGCCAAGGCGACTAGCGGGGGGAACAATGAGCAGTTCTTC; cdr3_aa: CAKATSGGNNEQFF
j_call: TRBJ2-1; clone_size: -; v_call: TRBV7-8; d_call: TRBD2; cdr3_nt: TGTGCCAGCAGCTCCCCCAAGGTGCCCCTCAGCGGGGCCCTTTACAATGAGCAGTTCTTC; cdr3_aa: CASSSPKVPLSGALYNEQFF
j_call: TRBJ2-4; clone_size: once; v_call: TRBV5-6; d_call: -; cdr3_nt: TGTGCCAGCAGCCGTTCGGGACTCTTTGGAGCCAAAAACATTCAGTACTTC; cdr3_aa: CASSRSGLFGAKNIQYF
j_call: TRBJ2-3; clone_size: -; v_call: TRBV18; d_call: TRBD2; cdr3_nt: TGTGCCAGCTCACCACTAGCGGGGATAACTAGCACAGATACGCAGTATTTT; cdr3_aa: CASSPLAGITSTDTQYF
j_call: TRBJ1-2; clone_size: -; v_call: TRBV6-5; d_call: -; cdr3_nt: TGTGCCAGCAGTTACACGGAGGGCCCTAACTATGGCTACACCTTC; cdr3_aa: CASSYTEGPNYGYTF
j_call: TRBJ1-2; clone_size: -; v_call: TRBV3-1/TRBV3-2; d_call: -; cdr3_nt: TGTGCCAGCAGCCCAGAGGTCAGGGGCGATGGCTACACCTTC; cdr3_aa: CASSPEVRGDGYTF
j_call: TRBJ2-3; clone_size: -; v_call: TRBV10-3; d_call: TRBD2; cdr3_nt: TGTGCCATCAGTGAGTCAGCTAGCGGGGGCACAGATACGCAGTATTTT; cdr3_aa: CAISESASGGTDTQYF
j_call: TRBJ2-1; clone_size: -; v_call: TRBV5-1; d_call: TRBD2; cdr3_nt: TGCGCCAGCAGCTTGGGGGTAGGGGGGCGCGGGGGGGCCGAGGAGCAGTTCTTC; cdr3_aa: CASSLGVGGRGGAEEQFF
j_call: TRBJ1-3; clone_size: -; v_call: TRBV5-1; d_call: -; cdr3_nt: TGCGCCAGCAGCTTGTGGGGGGGCTTAACGGACACCATATATTTT; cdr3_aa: CASSLWGGLTDTIYF
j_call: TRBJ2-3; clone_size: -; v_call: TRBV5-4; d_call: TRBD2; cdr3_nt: TGTGCCAGCAGGGAGGGACTAGCACCTCGCACAGATACGCAGTATTTT; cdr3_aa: CASREGLAPRTDTQYF
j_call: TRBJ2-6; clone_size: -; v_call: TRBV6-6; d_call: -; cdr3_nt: TGTGCCAGCAGTTACCACAGTTCCTCTGGGGCCAACGTCCTGACTTTC; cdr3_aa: CASSYHSSSGANVLTF
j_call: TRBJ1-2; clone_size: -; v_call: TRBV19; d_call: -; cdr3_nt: TGTGCCAGTAACTCAGGGGCAAATGACTACACCTTC; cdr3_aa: CASNSGANDYTF
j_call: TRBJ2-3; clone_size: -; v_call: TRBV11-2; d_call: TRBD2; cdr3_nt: TGTGCCAGCAGCCCCCGGTTGATAGCGGGGTTTGGGGCAGATACGCAGTATTTT; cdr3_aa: CASSPRLIAGFGADTQYF
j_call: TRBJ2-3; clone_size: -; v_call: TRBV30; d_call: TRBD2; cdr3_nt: TGTGCCTGGAGTGTACGGCGAAGCGGGGGGAACACAGATACGCAGTATTTT; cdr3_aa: CAWSVRRSGGNTDTQYF
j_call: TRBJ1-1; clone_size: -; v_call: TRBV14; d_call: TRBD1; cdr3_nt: TGTGCCAGCAGCCCAAAGACAGGGCGGAACACTGAAGCTTTCTTT; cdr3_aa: CASSPKTGRNTEAFF
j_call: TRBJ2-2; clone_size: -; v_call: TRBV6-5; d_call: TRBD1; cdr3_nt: TGTGCCAGCAGCCGACAGGGGGACACCGGGGAGCTGTTTTTT; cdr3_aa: CASSRQGDTGELFF
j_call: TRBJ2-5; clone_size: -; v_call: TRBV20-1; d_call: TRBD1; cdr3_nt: TGCAGTGCTAGTTATGCGACAGGGTGGGCCCAGTACTTC; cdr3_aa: CSASYATGWAQYF
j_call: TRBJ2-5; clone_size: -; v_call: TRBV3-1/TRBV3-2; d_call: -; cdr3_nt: TGTGCCAGCAGCGCATTCACAGGAGGGCGAGAGACCCAGTACTTC; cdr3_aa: CASSAFTGGRETQYF